Listed below are T cell receptor beta chains from one sample, sequenced in a study of blood T cell repertoires in COVID-19. Assay: immunoSEQ multiplex PCR; the TCRdb copy retains only in-frame clones and omits some. The table includes fewer than 300,000 clones, roughly 89% detected once. Sequencing was performed on PBMCs or T cells enriched from blood (not recorded which). The receptors derive from a man aged 40-49 years who had recovered from COVID-19. The CDR3 runs from the conserved cysteine through the conserved F or W. A D gene is named only where the DNA matches it firmly. Clone size is given for some rows only: seen once, a few or many times, or a class if the clone is expanded.

14 TRBJ2-7 TRBV18 NA NA CASSPPTGPGEQYF TGTGCCAGCTCACCACCGACAGGTCCGGGCGAGCAGTACTTC
16 TRBJ2-5 TRBV10-2 NA NA CASSEGEKRPKETQYF TGCGCCAGCAGTGAGGGGGAGAAGCGGCCTAAAGAGACCCAGTACTTC
12 TRBJ2-7 TRBV11-2 NA NA CASSKTGNEQYF TGTGCCAGCAGCAAAACAGGGAACGAGCAGTACTTC
15 TRBJ2-3 TRBV11-2 once NA CASGTIKRDTDTQYF TGTGCCAGCGGAACCATTAAGAGGGACACAGATACGCAGTATTTT
11 TRBJ1-1 TRBV29-1 NA TRBD1 CSVNRGRRAFF TGCAGCGTCAACAGGGGGCGGAGAGCTTTCTTT
13 TRBJ1-1 TRBV7-3 NA NA CASSLNRNTEAFF TGTGCCAGCAGCTTAAATCGGAACACTGAAGCTTTCTTT
10 TRBJ1-2 TRBV19 NA NA CASGGYGYTF TGTGCCAGCGGGGGCTATGGCTACACCTTC
16 TRBJ1-2 TRBV4-1 NA NA CASSQDTAHSNYGYTF TGCGCCAGCAGCCAAGATACAGCTCACTCTAACTATGGCTACACCTTC
15 TRBJ2-7 TRBV7-6 NA TRBD1 CASSPGQGARYEQYF TGTGCCAGCAGCCCGGGACAGGGGGCGCGGTACGAGCAGTACTTC
15 TRBJ2-7 TRBV14 NA TRBD1 CASSLTTEQGYEQYF TGTGCCAGCAGCCTCACCACCGAACAGGGGTACGAGCAGTACTTC
15 TRBJ2-5 TRBV5-1 NA TRBD1 CASSGGTGGEETQYF TGCGCCAGCAGCGGGGGGACAGGGGGCGAAGAGACCCAGTACTTC
16 TRBJ2-6 TRBV2 NA NA CASRGRGGTGANVLTF TGTGCCAGCAGGGGGCGTGGAGGGACCGGGGCCAACGTCCTGACTTTC
17 TRBJ1-3 TRBV9 NA TRBD1 CASSTMGQSVSGNTIYF TGTGCCAGCAGCACCATGGGACAGTCGGTCTCCGGAAACACCATATATTTT
17 TRBJ1-2 TRBV11-3 NA TRBD1 CASSLTNRGLPYYGYTF TGTGCCAGCAGCCTCACGAACAGGGGGCTGCCTTACTATGGCTACACCTTC
16 TRBJ2-2 TRBV24-1 NA TRBD1 CATSVSGTGNTGELFF TGTGCCACCAGTGTGTCCGGGACAGGGAACACCGGGGAGCTGTTTTTT
16 TRBJ1-5 TRBV7-9 NA TRBD1 CASSSLTGGLNQPQHF TGTGCCAGCAGCTCCTTGACAGGGGGGTTGAATCAGCCCCAGCATTTT
12 TRBJ1-2 TRBV11-3 NA TRBD1 CASRDRGAGYTF TGTGCCAGCAGAGACAGGGGCGCGGGCTACACCTTC
17 TRBJ2-3 TRBV11-2 NA NA CASSLRGGRTITDTQYF TGTGCCAGCAGCTTAAGGGGGGGGCGGACTATAACAGATACGCAGTATTTT
16 TRBJ2-1 TRBV3-1/TRBV3-2 once TRBD2 CASSQRGLAGAKGQFF TGTGCCAGCAGCCAACGAGGACTAGCGGGGGCAAAGGGGCAGTTCTTC